This TCR beta chain was sequenced for a study of regulatory T cells in long-lasting Graves disease. Across the study: New Graves' disease cases had less than 3 months of antithyroid drugs.

V lost 2 bases and J lost 4, with 20 bases in between. Germline CDR1 reads MNHEY; CDR2 reads SVGEGT. This CDR3 is 17 amino acids long. The time point denotes: newly diagnosed GD, antithyroid drugs for less than 3 months. PBMCs provided the RNA from which the TCR library was made. This clonotype was counted a single time. Assembly of TCR beta libraries relied on iRepertoire HTBI primers together with Arm-PCR of CDR3 regions. Each CDR3 protein is one row after TCRdb ran MiXCR on the multiplex PCR reads. The sample yields around 250,000 distinct CDR3 sequences, approximately 20% seen once. These sequences were also reported in another study, on T cells in Graves' hyperthyroidism and ophthalmopathy. This second report adds: Each diagnosis was grounded in clinical symptoms, serum thyroxine and TRAb, thyroid ultrasound, and orbital computed tomography.

The rearrangement joins TRBV6-2 or TRBV6-3 to TRBJ1-1, with no clear D. The sample was peripheral blood mononuclear cells (PBMCs), taken at new diagnosis, from a patient treated with antithyroid drugs. This clonotype was sampled from a woman in her twenties or thirties with Graves disease. The CDR3 sequence: CASSYPERGSAGTEAFF. In nucleotides, the CDR3 is TGTGCCAGCAGTTACCCCGAACGAGGAAGCGCCGGCACTGAAGCTTTCTTT.